This TCR beta chain was recovered during a study of human T cells and chemical hapten exposure. Study-wide background: Doses of diphenylcyclopropenone went to the patients' scalps weekly throughout the approximately 26-week study. Patch testing placed 0.01% DPC on the upper back, with readings at 6 days.

Time point specified: patch test 2, 6 weeks after DPC sensitization. Stated treatment: therapeutic diphenylcyclopropenone sensitization with weekly scalp DPC. The donor pool consisted of alopecia patients aged 18 to 70 years, considered suitable for DPC. Trimming removed 5 bases from V and 6 bases from J, with 20 bases in between. This CDR3 spans 16 amino acids. Looked up from germline, CDR1 is SEHNR and CDR2 is FQNEAQ (reference sequence). TCRdb reanalysed the RACE reads using MiXCR and keeps one entry per CDR3 protein. The sample has approximately 100,000 distinct CDR3 sequences, 9% to 9.5% seen once.

This clonotype originated in a woman aged 40 to 49 with alopecia areata. Some clones in this sample may be carry-over from other donors' samples. This material consisted of whole blood, taken in connection with sensitization to the hapten diphenylcyclopropenone (DPC). The chain has TRBV7-9 and TRBJ2-1; tentative D call: TRBD1 (5 bases). CDR3 loop: CASSPAPPGPFNEQFF. The CDR3 DNA is TGTGCCAGCAGCCCGGCCCCGCCAGGGCCTTTCAATGAGCAGTTCTTC.